This is a list of T cell receptor beta chains from one sample in a study of T-cell reconstitution after alpha-beta-depleted transplantation in children. TCRdb independently ran MiXCR on the PCR reads; one entry per CDR3 protein. Among about 480,000 distinct CDR3 sequences listed, about an eighth were seen once. The specimen was PBMCs from the stem cell graft donor, collected from the stem cell graft. The receptors here all came from a human donor who donated a stem cell graft to a child with combined immunodeficiency. The CDR3 runs from the conserved cysteine through the conserved F or W. The D gene is left open where the match is weak.

>TRBV29-1|NA
CSVDSENSHEQYF
>TRBV7-8|TRBD2
CASSSRTSGALRGSYNEQFF
>TRBV5-1|NA
CASSLGNGRLYNEQFF
>TRBV20-1|NA
CSASPRGNTDTQYF
>TRBV11-2|NA
CASSLASGGSPLHF
>TRBV10-3|TRBD1
CAIRPGQGYEQYF
>TRBV12-3/TRBV12-4|NA
CASIRGTVNTEAFF
>TRBV20-1|TRBD2
CSWTSGSMVYNEQFF
>TRBV20-1|TRBD2
CSAIGLAAYEQYF
>TRBV18|NA
CASSLEPLPYEQYF
>TRBV29-1|NA
CSVESTVGNEQFF
>TRBV24-1|TRBD2
CATSDLMGRGTGELFF
>TRBV12-3/TRBV12-4|NA
CASRSPGPTLTYEQYF
>TRBV10-3|NA
CAISIKGRQPYEQYF
>TRBV5-1|TRBD1
CASSTGQGEGGRFF
>TRBV7-9|NA
CASSRPGETETQYF
>TRBV7-9|TRBD1
CASSLDRGNSYEQYF
>TRBV12-3/TRBV12-4|NA
CASSLGPSGGNTIYF
>TRBV7-6|NA
CASSLLGSGPYEQYF
>TRBV20-1|NA
CSARDAGPGANVLTF
>TRBV5-1|NA
CASSLVGGRYNEQFF
>TRBV20-1|TRBD1
CSARDWDSSYEQYF
>TRBV18|NA
CASSPPVSNEQYF
>TRBV12-3/TRBV12-4|TRBD1
CASSFGQAYEQYF
>TRBV7-9|NA
CASSSRNQPQHF
>TRBV29-1|NA
CSAPLEGNTEAFF
>TRBV3-1|NA
CASSQAGEPYEQYF
>TRBV7-2|TRBD2
CASSLISGSSSYEQYF
>TRBV7-9|TRBD2
CASSSGGDPPHEQFF
>TRBV29-1|TRBD2
CSAYLAGAEEQYF
>TRBV27|TRBD2
CASRAGGDSHYEQYF
>TRBV12-3/TRBV12-4|TRBD2
CASSPLPGTSGNNEQFF
>TRBV6-2/TRBV6-3|NA
CASSYPTGRSLGYTF
>TRBV28|NA
CASSPTVPTNEKLFF
>TRBV6-1|TRBD2
CASSPRTSGNTDTQYF
>TRBV12-3/TRBV12-4|NA
CASSSTDQETQYF
>TRBV4-3|TRBD1
CASSQGTGDMNTEAFF
>TRBV10-3|TRBD2
CAITIEGLAESGLFF
>TRBV27|NA
CASSPIAVLMGTEAFF
>TRBV4-3|NA
CASSQGPGVETQYF
>TRBV5-1|NA
CASCYRDSNTEAFF
>TRBV7-3|NA
CASSSGGGPHYEQYF
>TRBV12-3/TRBV12-4|NA
CASSPGAPQYF
>TRBV15|NA
CATSSSPEWGASGNTIYF
>TRBV27|NA
CASSSPWVRGATDTQYF
>TRBV2|NA
CASSDQGTGELFF
>TRBV7-9|NA
CASSLGRGATNEQYF
>TRBV3-1|NA
CASSQLRTTSTDTQYF
>TRBV4-1|TRBD1
CASRSWTGRFAGELFF
>TRBV7-6|TRBD1
CASSLGQGGNSPLHF
>TRBV6-2/TRBV6-3|TRBD2
CASTRSGSRHSNGTQYF
>TRBV7-9|NA
CASSHNAGDTDTQYF
>TRBV6-1|TRBD1
CASRPDRGFAYEQYF
>TRBV25-1|NA
CASSELGSSYNEQFF
>TRBV4-3|NA
CASSQETTRGLFF
>TRBV20-1|TRBD2
CSAPRLADTDTQYF
>TRBV12-3/TRBV12-4|NA
CASSLWQGSGHQPQHF